This T cell receptor (beta chain) emerged from a study of T-cell memory formation after mild COVID-19. Study observations and caveats: For second-wave clones that peaked at day 37, SARS-CoV-2 specificity went unverified. CD4+ contracting clones were found mainly in CM and EM, and CD8+ ones in EMRA.

Each CDR3 protein is one row after TCRdb ran MiXCR on the 5' RACE reads. Here the sample spans around 300,000 distinct CDR3 sequences, 15% to 20% being singletons. CDR3 length: 18 residues. V lost 8 bases and J 0 bases, leaving 20 bases between the germline ends. Per germline, CDR1 SEHNR and CDR2 FQNEAQ (reference sequence). For this clonotype: The antigen remains unidentified.

The chain combines TRBV7-9 with TRBJ2-6, with a weak D call TRBD1 (6 bases). The clonotype was recovered from a man in his late teens or twenties who had mild COVID-19 (a few samples of this study predate the infection). Cell type and time point are not known. The material sequenced was PBMCs or a T cell subset sorted from them (not recorded which). For the CDR3, the DNA is TGTGCCAGCGCAAGACGGGACACGATCATCTCTGGGGCCAACGTCCTGACTTTC. Translating it yields CASARRDTIISGANVLTF.